These T cell receptor beta chains were read from a single sample in a study of low-dose radiotherapy and immunotherapy resistance in tumors. One entry per CDR3 protein results from TCRdb running MiXCR on the reads. The data show 85,000 to 95,000 distinct CDR3 sequences, 20% to 25% seen once. Sequenced material: PBMCs, taken after low-dose radiotherapy plus immunotherapy. All receptors derive from a female donor with ovarian cancer. Each CDR3 is given without its conserved first and last residue. Each record gives: V gene, J gene, CDR3 protein.

>TRBV6-1|TRBJ2-7
ASSEPGLHEQY
>TRBV12-3/TRBV12-4|TRBJ1-3
ASSLSSGNTIY
>TRBV1|TRBJ2-2
TSSRALQSLPGSCF
>TRBV5-3|TRBJ1-4
ASRKDTAAEKLF
>TRBV7-3|TRBJ2-2
ASTDFANTGELF
>TRBV6-2/TRBV6-3|TRBJ1-4
ASSYAGIHEKLF
>TRBV20-1|TRBJ1-2
SARNSGEGGYT
>TRBV28|TRBJ2-5
ASSLGETQY
>TRBV10-3|TRBJ2-5
AISAQGGIPETQY
>TRBV7-7|TRBJ2-1
ASSLAQGSNEQF
>TRBV29-1|TRBJ2-3
SVNPRASTDTQY
>TRBV28|TRBJ1-5
ASRRQGESNQPQH
>TRBV20-1|TRBJ2-7
SAREPGAYEQY
>TRBV6-2/TRBV6-3|TRBJ2-7
ASSGVHEQY
>TRBV7-8|TRBJ2-1
ASSRAGTSGRMQWPNEQF